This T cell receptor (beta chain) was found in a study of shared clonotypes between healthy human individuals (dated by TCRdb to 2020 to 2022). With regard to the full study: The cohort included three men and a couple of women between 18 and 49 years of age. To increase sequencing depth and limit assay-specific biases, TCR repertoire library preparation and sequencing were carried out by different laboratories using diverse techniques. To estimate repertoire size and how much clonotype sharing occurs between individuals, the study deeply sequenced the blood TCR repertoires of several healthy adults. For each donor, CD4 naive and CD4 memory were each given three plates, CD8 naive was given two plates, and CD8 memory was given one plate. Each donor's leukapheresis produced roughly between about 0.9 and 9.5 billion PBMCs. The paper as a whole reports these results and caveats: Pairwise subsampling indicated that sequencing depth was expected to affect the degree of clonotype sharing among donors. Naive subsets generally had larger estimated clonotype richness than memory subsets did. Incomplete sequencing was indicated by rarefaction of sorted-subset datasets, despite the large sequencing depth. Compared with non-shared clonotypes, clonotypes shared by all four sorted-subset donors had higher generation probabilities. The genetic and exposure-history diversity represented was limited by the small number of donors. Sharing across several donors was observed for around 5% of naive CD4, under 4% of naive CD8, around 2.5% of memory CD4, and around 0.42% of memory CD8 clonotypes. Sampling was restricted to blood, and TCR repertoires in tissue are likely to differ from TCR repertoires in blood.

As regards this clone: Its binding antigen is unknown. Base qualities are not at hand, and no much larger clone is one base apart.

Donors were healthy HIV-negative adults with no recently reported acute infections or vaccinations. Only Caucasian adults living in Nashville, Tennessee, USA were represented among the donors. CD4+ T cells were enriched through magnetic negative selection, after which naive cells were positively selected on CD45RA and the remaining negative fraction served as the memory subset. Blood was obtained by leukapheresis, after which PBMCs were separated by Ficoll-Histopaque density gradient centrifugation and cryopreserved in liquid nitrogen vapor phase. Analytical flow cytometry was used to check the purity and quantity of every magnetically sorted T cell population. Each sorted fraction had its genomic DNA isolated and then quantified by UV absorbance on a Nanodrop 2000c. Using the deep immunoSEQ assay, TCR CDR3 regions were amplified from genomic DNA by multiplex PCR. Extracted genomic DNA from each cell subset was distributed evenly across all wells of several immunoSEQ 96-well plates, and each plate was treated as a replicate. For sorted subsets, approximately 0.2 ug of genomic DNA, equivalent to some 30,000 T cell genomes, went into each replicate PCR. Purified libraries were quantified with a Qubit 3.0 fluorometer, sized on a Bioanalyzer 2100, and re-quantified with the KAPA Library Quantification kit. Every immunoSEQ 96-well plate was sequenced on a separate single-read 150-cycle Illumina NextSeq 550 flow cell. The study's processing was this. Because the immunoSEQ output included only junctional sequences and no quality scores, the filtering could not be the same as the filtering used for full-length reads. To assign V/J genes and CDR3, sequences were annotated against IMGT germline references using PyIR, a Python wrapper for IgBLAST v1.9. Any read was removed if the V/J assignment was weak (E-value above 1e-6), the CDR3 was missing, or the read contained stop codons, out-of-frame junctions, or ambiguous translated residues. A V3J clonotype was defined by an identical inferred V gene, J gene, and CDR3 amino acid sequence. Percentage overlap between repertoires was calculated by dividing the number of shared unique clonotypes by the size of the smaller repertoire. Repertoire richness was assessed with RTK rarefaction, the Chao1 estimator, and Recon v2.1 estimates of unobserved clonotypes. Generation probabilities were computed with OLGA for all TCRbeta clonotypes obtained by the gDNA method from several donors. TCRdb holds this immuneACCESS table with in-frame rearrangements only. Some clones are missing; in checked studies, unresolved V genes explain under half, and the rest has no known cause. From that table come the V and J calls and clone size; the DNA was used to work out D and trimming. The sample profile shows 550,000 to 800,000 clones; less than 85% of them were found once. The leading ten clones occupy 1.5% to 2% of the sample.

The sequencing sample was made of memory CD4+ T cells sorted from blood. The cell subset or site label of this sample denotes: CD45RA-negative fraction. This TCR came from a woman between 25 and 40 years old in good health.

The bases are TGTGCCAGCAGTTGGACTAGCGGGAGCCTTACCTACGAGCAGTACTTC. It translates as CASSWTSGSLTYEQYF. The rearrangement combines TRBV27 with TRBJ2-7, with 13 junctional bases fitting TRBD2. Reading from cysteine to phenylalanine, the CDR3 counts 16 amino acids. Of the read, only the CDR3 DNA is kept; its 48 bases are in frame from base 1. Per the germline V gene (reference sequence), MNHEY is the CDR1 and SMNVEV is the CDR2. Clipping removes 4 bases from V and 2 bases from J, with 5 as the unmatched junction base count.